Reported below is one T cell receptor beta chain. Its antigen is unknown. The sample originates from a study of cytomegalovirus exposure and HLA in healthy donors. Whole-study results and caveats: Rare TCR sequences dominated, though some public TCRs recurred in many donors. Using the classifier, cytomegalovirus status was reportedly diagnosed with high specificity and sensitivity. A later analysis linked some 17,000 TCR beta sequences to HLA alleles at 0.05 false discovery rate. A later analysis reportedly found that, within productive TCRs, an Asian-associated ancestry cluster had fewer N-insertions than the mean observed across the approximately 700 donors.

The PCR made use of 60 Vbeta and 13 Jbeta primers. Clones were sequenced by immunoSEQ multiplex PCR, and TCRdb holds only the in-frame ones, with some missing. The sample holds fewer than 250,000 clones, about 80% seen once. Specimen: PBMCs. The receptor comes from a male donor in good health and CMV-seronegative.

The CDR3 loop reads CSVDSRTAEINNYGYTF. CDR3 nucleotides: TGCAGCGTTGATTCCCGGACAGCCGAGATCAATAACTATGGCTACACCTTC. The chain couples TRBV29-1 to TRBJ1-2; maybe TRBD1 (6 bases). The V gene lost 3 bases and the J gene lost 1 base, with 21 bases spanning the gap. The CDR3 spans 17 residues. CDR1 and CDR2 from the germline V gene are SQVTM and ANQGSEA.